A single sample gave rise to the 2 T cell receptor beta chains below, sequenced in a study of cytomegalovirus exposure and HLA in healthy donors. Data came from immunoSEQ multiplex PCR; TCRdb stores just in-frame clones and leaves some out. The sample comprises some 90,000 clones, roughly 84% of which are singletons, and about 6.5% rests with the top ten. What was sequenced was PBMCs. These receptors all come from a young man in good health and CMV-seropositive.

This rearrangement joins TRBV7-9 to TRBJ2-3; 8 nucleotides align to TRBD1. The CDR3 is 16 residues long. Germline V gene lookup returns CDR1 SEHNR and CDR2 FQNEAQ (reference sequence). Trimming at V came to 5 bases and at J to 2 bases, leaving 9 bases not matched to a gene. The CDR3: CASSPQGATVTDTQYF. The CDR3 bases are TGTGCCAGCAGCCCTCAGGGGGCTACAGTCACAGATACGCAGTATTTT.

The rearrangement links TRBV19 to TRBJ1-1; tentatively, D is TRBD1 (6 bases). This CDR3 spans 14 amino acids. V lost 10 bases and J lost 5, with 20 bases in between. The germline V gene has CDR1 LNHDA and CDR2 SQIVND (reference sequence). The CDR3 reads CATRTGQYGTEAFF. For the CDR3, the DNA is TGTGCCACTAGAACAGGGCAGTATGGGACTGAAGCTTTCTTT.